These 32 T cell receptor beta chains were all obtained from the same sample, sequenced in a study of cytomegalovirus exposure and HLA in healthy donors. 60 Vbeta and 13 Jbeta primers were used in PCR. Repertoires were generated with immunoSEQ multiplex PCR, while TCRdb's copy carries only in-frame clones and drops some. The profile shows fewer than 150,000 clones, about 79% of them singletons. Sequencing was done on a sample of PBMCs. The origin of the receptors is a male donor in good health and CMV-seronegative.

The chain joins TRBV5-4 to TRBJ2-7, with 9 bases that match TRBD1. The CDR3 sequence is 13 residues long. After removal of 5 bases from V and 7 bases from J, the junction contained 7 bases not matched to a gene. CDR1 and CDR2 from the germline V gene are SGHNT and YYREEE (reference sequence). As DNA, the CDR3 is TGTGCCAGCAGTCGGGACAGGGTGAGGGAGCAGTACTTC. Protein: CASSRDRVREQYF.

This rearrangement joins TRBV6-1 to TRBJ1-5, with D perhaps matching TRBD1 (5 bases). CDR1 is MNHNS, CDR2 SASEGT, per germline. This CDR3 contains 15 residues. V lost 8 bases to trimming and J lost 0 bases, with 14 bases between them. CDR3 sequence (DNA): TGTGCCAGCTGGACCACAGGATATAGCAATCAGCCCCAGCATTTT. This sequence encodes CASWTTGYSNQPQHF.

The V and J genes are TRBV9 and TRBJ2-1, with 10 positions matching TRBD2. With V trimmed by 0 bases and J by 7 bases, 10 bases remained unmatched. In germline, CDR1 is SGDLS, CDR2 YYNGEE. The CDR3 extends over 17 amino acids. The CDR3 DNA reads TGTGCCAGCAGCGTAGAGATGGGACTAGCGTTCTTAAATGAGCAGTTCTTC. This gives the protein CASSVEMGLAFLNEQFF.

The chain couples TRBV7-9 to TRBJ1-1, with TRBD1 identical over 10 bases. CDR3 size: 15 residues. Germline CDR1 reads SEHNR; CDR2 reads FQNEAQ (reference sequence). The J segment lost 1 base and the V segment lost 6 bases, leaving 5 bases of the junction unmatched. CDR3 nucleotide sequence: TGTGCCAGCAGTCGCGGGACAGGGGCGAACACTGAAGCTTTCTTT. The encoded protein is CASSRGTGANTEAFF.

The chain joins TRBV19 to TRBJ1-2; TRBD1 matches 8 bases. V shed 8 bases, J shed 2 bases, and the junction held 4 bases outside the gene matches. The CDR3 sequence is 13 residues long. Germline loops: CDR1 LNHDA, CDR2 SQIVND (reference sequence). The CDR3 DNA is TGTGCCAGTGGAGACAGGGGAAACTATGGCTACACCTTC. This gives the protein CASGDRGNYGYTF. Full variable domain (missing parts from reference TRBV19 and TRBJ1-2): DGGITQSPKYLFRKEGQNVTLSCEQNLNHDAMYWYRQDPGQGLRLIYYSQIVNDFQKGDIAEGYSVSREKKESFPLTVTSAQKNPTAFYLCASGDRGNYGYTFGSGTRLTVV.

The CDR3 protein is CASSYRLAGAYEQYF. Written as DNA, the CDR3 is TGTGCCAGCAGCTACAGACTAGCGGGGGCCTACGAGCAGTACTTC. This sequence joins TRBV13 and TRBJ2-7; TRBD2 aligns across 12 bases. V lost 4 bases to trimming and J lost 2 bases; unmatched junction nucleotides: 3. From germline, CDR1 is PRHDT and CDR2 FYEKMQ (reference sequence). The CDR3 is made up of 15 amino acids.

The V and J genes are TRBV10-3 and TRBJ2-3; the D gene is possibly TRBD2 (6 bases). From germline, CDR1 is ENHRY and CDR2 SYGVKD. Trimming took 4 bases from V and 0 from J, leaving 14 bases between them. The CDR3 is 16 residues long. The CDR3 loop is CAISALSGVSTDTQYF. In nucleotides, the CDR3 is TGTGCCATCAGTGCCCTCTCGGGGGTAAGCACAGATACGCAGTATTTT.

The chain employs TRBV7-8 and TRBJ1-3; D might be TRBD1 (5 bases). V was trimmed by 3 bases and J by 3 bases, leaving 6 bases between them. This CDR3 contains 13 residues. Germline V gives CDR1 SGHVS, CDR2 FQNEAQ. CDR3 nucleotides: TGTGCCAGCAGCTTCAGGGATGGAAACACCATATATTTT. Protein sequence: CASSFRDGNTIYF.

Concerning this clone itself: The junction shows a germline mismatch at one end, possibly a read error. The chain has TRBV7-7 and TRBJ2-3; 8 nucleotides align to TRBD1. Germline values: CDR1 SSHAT, CDR2 FNYEAQ (reference sequence). The CDR3 is 15 residues long. As DNA, the CDR3 is TGTGCTAGCAGCCAAGGGACAGGCAAAACAGATACGCAGTATTTT. Its translation: CASSQGTGKTDTQYF.

In its sample, this clone was seen a few times. The chain is built from TRBV5-8 and TRBJ1-4; D is unclear. This CDR3 region has 14 residues. Trimming removed 7 bases at V and 3 bases at J, with 13 bases between. Germline CDR1 and CDR2: SGHTS and YDEGEE. The CDR3 loop is CASGPGVSNEKLFF. In nucleotides, the CDR3 is TGTGCCAGCGGCCCTGGAGTATCTAATGAAAAACTGTTTTTT.

The chain combines TRBV5-1 with TRBJ1-1; D is possibly TRBD1 (6 bases). CDR3 length equals 16 residues. Per the germline V gene, CDR1 is SGHRS and CDR2 is YFSETQ. The V gene lost 0 bases and the J gene lost 3 bases, with 15 bases spanning the gap. The CDR3 DNA is TGCGCCAGCAGCTTGGACTTCGGTCCAGGGGACACTGAAGCTTTCTTT. This codes for CASSLDFGPGDTEAFF.

This chain links TRBV9 with TRBJ2-1, with 11 bases aligning to TRBD2. J was trimmed by 5 bases and V by 4 bases; bases with no gene match: 5. The CDR3 consists of 15 residues. CDR1 and CDR2 (germline): SGDLS, YYNGEE. CDR3 sequence (DNA): TGTGCCAGCAGCATAGCGGGAGGGGTCCACAATGAGCAGTTCTTC. It specifies CASSIAGGVHNEQFF.

This clone appeared a single time. The rearrangement joins TRBV7-2 to TRBJ1-6, with unresolved D. The CDR3 loop spans 18 amino acids. V was cut by 5 bases and J by 0 bases, with 17 bases left in between. Germline V gene data show CDR1 as SGHTA and CDR2 as FQGNSA. Here the CDR3 DNA reads TGTGCCAGCAGCCCTCGTGTGACATATAGCTCCTATAATTCACCCCTCCACTTT. It codes for CASSPRVTYSSYNSPLHF.

The CDR3: CASSLEDRRNTEAFF. The CDR3 DNA reads TGTGCCAGCAGCTTGGAGGACAGGAGGAACACTGAAGCTTTCTTT. V gene TRBV7-2 combines with J gene TRBJ1-1, with TRBD1 matching 7 bases. The germline gives CDR1 SGHTA, CDR2 FQGNSA. V shed 3 bases and J 1 base; nucleotides not matched to a gene: 5. The CDR3 extends over 15 amino acids.

There are a few counts of this clone. The genes are TRBV11-2 and TRBJ1-2, with no clear D. The V gene lost 3 bases and the J gene lost 1 base, with 18 bases spanning the gap. The CDR3 covers 17 residues. CDR1 SGHAT and CDR2 FQNNGV come from the germline V gene. The CDR3 sequence is CASSFPDSQPNNYGYTF. The CDR3 nucleotides are TGTGCCAGCAGCTTCCCCGATTCACAGCCCAATAACTATGGCTACACCTTC.

V is TRBV9 and J is TRBJ2-2; no clear D. Germline V gene data show CDR1 as SGDLS and CDR2 as YYNGEE. V shed 2 bases and J shed 5 bases, with 4 bases lying between them. The CDR3 covers 12 residues. The CDR3 DNA sequence: TGTGCCAGCAGCGTGAGGACCGGGGAGCTGTTTTTT. Protein: CASSVRTGELFF.

The rearrangement joins TRBV13 to TRBJ2-2; 10 nucleotides align to TRBD2. The CDR3 is made up of 17 amino acids. Germline CDR1 reads PRHDT; CDR2 reads FYEKMQ (reference sequence). Germline trimming cut 5 bases from V and 4 bases from J; bases unmatched to any gene: 10. This CDR3 is CASSQGASGRVTGELFF. In DNA form, the CDR3 reads TGTGCCAGCAGCCAAGGGGCTAGCGGGAGAGTCACCGGGGAGCTGTTTTTT.

The CDR3 DNA follows: TGCGCCAGCAGCCAACTTATTCCCGTCGGGGGACAGGGTTACGAGCAGTACTTC. Translated, it gives CASSQLIPVGGQGYEQYF. The J gene is TRBJ2-7, the V gene TRBV4-3; the match to TRBD1 covers 9 bases. The CDR3 runs to 18 residues. V was pared by 2 bases and J by 4 bases, with 15 bases of the junction left unmatched. CDR1 is LGHNA and CDR2 is YSLEER in the germline V gene.

The rearrangement uses TRBV7-9 and TRBJ2-7; weak D call: TRBD1 (5 bases). The CDR3 spans 15 residues. CDR1 is SEHNR and CDR2 is FQNEAQ in the germline V gene (reference sequence). Trimming shortened V by 3 bases and J by 2 bases, and 14 bases separated the two germline ends. Here the CDR3 reads CASSFSDRRPYEQYF. The CDR3 DNA is TGTGCCAGCAGCTTCTCAGACAGAAGACCCTACGAGCAGTACTTC.

V gene TRBV5-5 combines with J gene TRBJ2-5; 10 bases line up with TRBD2. V lost 3 bases, J lost 1 base, and 0 bases stayed unmatched. Germline CDR1 reads SGHKS; CDR2 reads YYEKEE (reference sequence). This CDR3 has 14 residues. The CDR3, as DNA: TGTGCCAGCAGCTGGACTAGCGGCCAAGAGACCCAGTACTTC. It yields the protein CASSWTSGQETQYF.

This clone was seen just once. This chain links TRBV7-8 with TRBJ1-2; TRBD1 matches 7 bases. The germline CDR1 and CDR2 sequences are SGHVS and FQNEAQ. CDR3 size: 13 residues. Losses at the gene ends were 3 bases for V and 5 bases for J; bases not matched to a gene: 3. The CDR3 spells CASSLATGYGYTF. The CDR3 DNA reads TGTGCCAGCAGCTTGGCGACAGGGTATGGCTACACCTTC. The entire variable domain, with the rest obtained from reference TRBV7-8 and TRBJ1-2, is as follows: GAGVSQSPRYKVAKRGQDVALRCDPISGHVSLFWYQQALGQGPEFLTYFQNEAQLDKSGLPSDRFFAERPEGSVSTLKIQRTQQEDSAVYLCASSLATGYGYTFGSGTRLTVV.

The rearrangement uses TRBV6-5 and TRBJ1-2, with D unclear. Per the germline V gene, CDR1 is MNHEY and CDR2 is SVGAGI. The CDR3 totals 13 residues. Trimming took off 2 bases at V and 3 bases at J, with 7 bases between the two ends. CDR3 DNA: TGTGCCAGCAGTTACGAGGTGGACTATGGCTACACCTTC. Translation: CASSYEVDYGYTF.

This chain uses TRBV5-1 with TRBJ2-7; no clear D gene. V was clipped by 2 bases and J by 2 bases, with 11 bases between them. This CDR3 region has 14 residues. Germline values: CDR1 SGHRS, CDR2 YFSETQ. The CDR3 sequence: CASSFAPGTYEQYF. CDR3 in DNA: TGCGCCAGCAGCTTTGCCCCGGGTACCTACGAGCAGTACTTC.

The chain has TRBV5-1 and TRBJ1-1, with D perhaps matching TRBD1 (6 bases). This CDR3 region has 15 residues. Trimming took off 4 bases at V and 3 bases at J, with 16 bases between the two ends. Germline assignment: CDR1 SGHRS and CDR2 YFSETQ. The DNA for the CDR3 is TGCGCCAGCAGCGGGTTGGGGGGGCCAGACACTGAAGCTTTCTTT. Its protein is CASSGLGGPDTEAFF.

This clone was observed a handful of times. J is TRBJ1-2 and V is TRBV15, with TRBD1 identical over 7 bases. Germline trimming cut 0 bases from V and 5 bases from J; bases unmatched to any gene: 6. Germline CDR1 is LNHNV and CDR2 is YYDKDF (reference sequence). The CDR3 is 15 amino acids. CDR3 protein: CATSRDKGARYGYTF. The CDR3 bases are TGTGCCACCAGCAGAGATAAGGGGGCGAGGTATGGCTACACCTTC.

The rearrangement uses TRBV19 and TRBJ2-1; 8 bases line up with TRBD2. Trimming took 6 bases from V and 4 from J; bases not matched to a gene: 5. Germline assignment: CDR1 LNHDA and CDR2 SQIVND (reference sequence). This CDR3 spans 14 amino acids. CDR3 in amino acids: CASSELAVYNEQFF. CDR3 in DNA: TGTGCCAGTAGCGAACTAGCGGTTTACAATGAGCAGTTCTTC.

The sample holds one count of this clone. V gene TRBV7-9 combines with J gene TRBJ1-2, with TRBD1 as a possible D gene (6 bases). V lost 1 base to trimming and J lost 8 bases, with 17 bases between them. CDR1 SEHNR and CDR2 FQNEAQ come from the germline V gene (reference sequence). The CDR3 loop spans 15 amino acids. CDR3 sequence (DNA): TGTGCCAGCAGCTTAGTCTCGGCACAGGGAAGAGGCTACACCTTC. Translating gives CASSLVSAQGRGYTF.

The CDR3 region has the DNA TGCAGCGTTGAAGTTGGCCTAGCGTCTGGCACAGATACGCAGTATTTT. This codes for CSVEVGLASGTDTQYF. This rearrangement joins TRBV29-1 to TRBJ2-3; TRBD2 might be the D (6 bases). Looked up from germline, CDR1 is SQVTM and CDR2 is ANQGSEA. Trimming took off 1 base at V and 1 base at J, with 15 bases between the two ends. There are 16 residues in the CDR3.

V is TRBV5-1 and J is TRBJ2-1; 8 bases are shared with TRBD2. The CDR3 runs to 16 residues. V trimming: 0 bases; J trimming: 6 bases; junction bases outside the gene matches: 8. Germline V gene data show CDR1 as SGHRS and CDR2 as YFSETQ. As DNA, the CDR3 is TGCGCCAGCAGCTTGGGTTCGGGACTAGGCCTCAATGAGCAGTTCTTC. It codes for CASSLGSGLGLNEQFF.

The chain uses TRBV5-1 and TRBJ1-6; D remains ambiguous. V lost 0 bases and J 0 bases, leaving 7 bases between the germline ends. This CDR3 is built from 16 residues. Germline V lookup: CDR1 SGHRS, CDR2 YFSETQ. CDR3 in amino acids: CASSLGGSSYNSPLHF. Here the CDR3 DNA reads TGCGCCAGCAGCTTGGGAGGGAGCTCCTATAATTCACCCCTCCACTTT.

For this clone: One junction end does not reproduce the germline sequence, and a read error may be involved. This chain links TRBV7-7 with TRBJ2-5; 13 bases agree with TRBD2. This CDR3 is built from 15 residues. Germline-derived CDR1 and CDR2 are SSHAT and FNYEAQ (reference sequence). The CDR3 loop is CASSEGTSGEETQYF. Written as DNA, the CDR3 is TGTGCTAGCAGCGAAGGGACTAGCGGGGAAGAGACCCAGTACTTC.

J is TRBJ2-5 and V is TRBV7-3; possible D gene TRBD2, 6 bases. The germline V and J ends were trimmed by 1 base and 4 bases, with 13 bases remaining between them. This CDR3 spans 15 amino acids. Germline values: CDR1 SGHTA, CDR2 FQGTGA. Written as DNA, the CDR3 is TGTGCCAGCAGCTTAAACTACGGGGGTGGAGAGACCCAGTACTTC. Amino acid sequence: CASSLNYGGGETQYF.